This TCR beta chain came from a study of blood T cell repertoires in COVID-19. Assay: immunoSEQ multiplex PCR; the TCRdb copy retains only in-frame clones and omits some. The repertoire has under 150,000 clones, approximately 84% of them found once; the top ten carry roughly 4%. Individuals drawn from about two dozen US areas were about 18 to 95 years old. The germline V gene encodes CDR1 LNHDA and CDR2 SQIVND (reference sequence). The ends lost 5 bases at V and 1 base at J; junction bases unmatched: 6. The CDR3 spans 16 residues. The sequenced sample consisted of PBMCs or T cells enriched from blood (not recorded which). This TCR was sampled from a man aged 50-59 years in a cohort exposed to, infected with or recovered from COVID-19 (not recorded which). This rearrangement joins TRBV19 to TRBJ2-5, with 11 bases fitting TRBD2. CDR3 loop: CASSDGLAGTQETQYF. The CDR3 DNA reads TGTGCCAGTAGTGATGGACTAGCGGGTACCCAAGAGACCCAGTACTTC.